This record covers a single TCR beta chain. This clone's antigen is unknown. No base quality information exists; no much larger clone differs at one position. The germline ends are 3 bases apart after V is trimmed by 1 base and J by 0 bases. Inclusive of the bounding cysteine and phenylalanine, the CDR3 is 13 residues long. Left in the record is the CDR3 DNA by itself, 39 bases read in frame from the first base. Sequences SNHLY (CDR1) and FYNNEI (CDR2) are obtained from the germline V gene. Explained via the paper, the time point label denotes: about 28 days (+/-7) after the second vaccine dose. Reading the label with the study, this specimen's treatment or condition is: meningococcal conjugate vaccine given as trial control. Samples from vaccinated people were obtained from the UK trials COV001 and COV002, which included a single-blind randomized controlled phase 2/3 trial of AZD1222 (ChAdOx1 nCoV-19) in healthy adults. For TCRbeta chain sequencing, PBMC samples were collected from trial participants at day 0 and at day 28 after the second dose.

This entry is derived from a study of T cell responses to AZD1222 COVID-19 vaccine (dated by TCRdb to the early 2020s). Concerning the study at large: TCR sequencing was performed for about 250 trial participants, of whom around 200 were given two doses of AZD1222 and around 25 were given two doses of MenACWY control vaccine. Trial participants were enrolled by age into 18-55, 56-69 and 70-plus year subgroups, with around 140, 26 and 57 TCR-sequenced participants respectively.

Results and caveats for the whole study, not just this receptor: Reportedly, almost half of the unique spike-specific TCRs recognized epitopes lying outside the regions that are mutated in the B.1.351 and B.1.1.7 variants. In the small 56-69-year group, the increase in depth fell short of significance, most likely because of low power. Participants were mostly white British, with more females than males. The authors suggested clonal diversity may have been underestimated. CD4 TCRs associated with the vaccine covered the entire spike protein, and the dominant responses were in regions 160-218 and 743-854. Conclusions about previously exposed vaccinees were limited because only six AZD1222 recipients were SARS-CoV-2 seropositive at baseline. A significant rise in spike-specific TCR breadth and depth was observed after two AZD1222 doses relative to day 0 and relative to MenACWY recipients. Because no samples from the day 14 peak response were available, repertoires could be characterized only after the peak T cell response.

The CDR3 regions of human TCRbeta chains were analyzed by immunosequencing. Under the source paper's analysis protocol: Repertoire TCRs were checked for matches against a reference library of SARS-CoV-2-specific TCRs that had been generated using the MIRA antigen-specificity platform. Breadth was defined as the fraction of unique TCRs that were SARS-CoV-2-associated, and depth was defined as the fraction of total T cells that were SARS-CoV-2-associated. Using the MIRA data, each spike-specific TCR was mapped to the spike region that the TCR reacts to and placed in a CD4 or CD8 class. Log10-transformed breadth and depth values were compared by one-way ANOVA with Sidak's multiple comparisons tests. Here the immuneACCESS table is served through TCRdb, limited to in-frame sequences with V and J called. Missing clones are a known gap in these copies; in checked studies unresolved V genes cover under half, and the rest lacks a known reason. V and J calls and clone size are as listed in that table; D and trimming were resolved from the DNA. The sample table records tens of thousands of clones; 85% to 95% of these occur just once. The ten largest clones add up to approximately 6% of the sample.

The sequence derives from an adult who received the MenACWY meningococcal vaccine as a control. The V and J segments used are TRBV2 and TRBJ1-1; no D gene call is confident. Sample: peripheral blood, taken 28 days after the second dose of the MenACWY control vaccine. The CDR3 region has the sequence CASSEGVNTEAFF. The sequence in DNA is TGTGCCAGCAGTGAAGGGGTGAACACTGAAGCTTTCTTT.